Below, 12 T cell receptor beta chains from the same sample are listed, as sequenced in a study of T cell changes during pregnancy in multiple sclerosis. Data came from immunoSEQ multiplex PCR; TCRdb stores just in-frame clones and leaves some out. The sample yields tens of thousands of clones, roughly nine tenths seen once. This specimen was CD4+ T cells from peripheral blood mononuclear cells, taken in the first trimester of pregnancy. Receptor source: a female donor with multiple sclerosis, enrolled in a pregnancy study.

This clone was detected a few times. This chain connects TRBV4-3 to TRBJ2-2; 7 nucleotides line up with TRBD2. The CDR3 contains 16 residues. J lost 1 base, V lost 4 bases, and 6 bases had no gene match. Germline-derived CDR1 and CDR2 are LGHNA and YSLEER. The CDR3 protein is CASSPSTSRNTGELFF. DNA of the CDR3: TGCGCCAGCAGCCCCTCGACTAGCCGGAACACCGGGGAGCTGTTTTTT.

This clone ranks as medium-sized. J is TRBJ1-1 and V is TRBV10-2; tentatively, D is TRBD1 (5 bases). Germline V gene lookup returns CDR1 WSHSY and CDR2 SAAADI. Trimming shortened V by 2 bases and J by 2 bases, and 6 bases separated the two germline ends. This CDR3 is built from 13 residues. CDR3 sequence (DNA): TGCGCCAGCAGTGAGGACAGAAACACTGAAGCTTTCTTT. It encodes CASSEDRNTEAFF.

The chain links TRBV4-2 to TRBJ1-2, with D unresolved. The CDR3 is 15 residues long. CDR1 is LGHNA and CDR2 is YNFKEQ in the germline V gene. V gave up 1 base and J gave up 1 base, with 10 bases separating them. The CDR3 sequence: CASSQGARDNYGYTF. In DNA, the CDR3 is TGTGCCAGCAGCCAAGGGGCGAGGGATAACTATGGCTACACCTTC.

The V gene is TRBV7-9, the J gene TRBJ2-7; 9 bases align to TRBD1. This CDR3 is 14 amino acids long. Germline V CDR1 and CDR2: SEHNR, FQNEAQ (reference sequence). Unmatched junction bases numbered 4, after V lost 5 bases and J lost 2 bases. The CDR3 protein is CASSQDRGAYEQYF. For the CDR3, the DNA is TGTGCCAGCAGCCAAGACAGGGGGGCCTACGAGCAGTACTTC. The full variable domain, completed using reference TRBV7-9 and TRBJ2-7, is DTGVSQNPRHKITKRGQNVTFRCDPISEHNRLYWYRQTLGQGPEFLTYFQNEAQLEKSRLLSDRFSAERPKGSFSTLEIQRTEQGDSAMYLCASSQDRGAYEQYFGPGTRLTVT.

The chain is built from TRBV30 and TRBJ1-4; the match to TRBD1 covers 8 bases. Germline trimming cut 1 base from V and 5 bases from J; bases unmatched to any gene: 15. This CDR3 has 18 residues. Germline CDR1 reads GTSNPN; CDR2 reads SVGIG (reference sequence). This chain's CDR3 is CAWSGAGTGGGLNEKLFF. For the CDR3, the DNA is TGTGCCTGGAGTGGGGCGGGGACAGGCGGGGGTTTGAATGAAAAACTGTTTTTT. The full variable domain, its missing parts supplied by reference TRBV30 and TRBJ1-4, is SQTIHQWPATLVQPVGSPLSLECTVEGTSNPNLYWYRQAAGRGLQLLFYSVGIGQISSEVPQNLSASRPQDRQFILSSKKLLLSDSGFYLCAWSGAGTGGGLNEKLFFGSGTQLSVL.

The sample holds one count of this clone. As DNA, the CDR3 is TGTGCCAGCACCCCGGACAGATACACCGGGGAGCTGTTTTTT. It encodes CASTPDRYTGELFF. V is TRBV6-5 and J is TRBJ2-2, with D perhaps matching TRBD1 (6 bases). Germline V CDR1 and CDR2: MNHEY, SVGAGI. V was cut by 7 bases and J by 3 bases, with 12 bases left in between. CDR3 size: 14 residues.

The chain links TRBV7-2 to TRBJ2-2; no clear D gene. The CDR3 is 15 residues long. Germline V gene data show CDR1 as SGHTA and CDR2 as FQGNSA. Trimming left V 0 bases short and J 1 base short, with 6 bases between. The CDR3 region has the DNA TGTGCCAGCAGCTTAGCTCTAGGGAACACCGGGGAGCTGTTTTTT. Residues: CASSLALGNTGELFF. Full variable domain (remainder filled in from reference TRBV7-2 and TRBJ2-2): GAGVSQSPSNKVTEKGKDVELRCDPISGHTALYWYRQSLGQGLEFLIYFQGNSAPDKSGLPSDRFSAERTGGSVSTLTIQRTQQEDSAVYLCASSLALGNTGELFFGEGSRLTVL.

The chain employs TRBV2 and TRBJ1-2, with D possibly matching TRBD1 (6 bases). V was shortened by 7 bases and J by 5 bases, with 11 bases between the two germline ends. The CDR3 loop spans 12 amino acids. CDR1 is SNHLY, CDR2 FYNNEI, per germline. CDR3 sequence reads: CASNREFYGYTF. The CDR3 DNA reads as TGTGCCAGCAACAGGGAATTTTATGGCTACACCTTC. Full variable domain (rest looked up from reference TRBV2 and TRBJ1-2): EPEVTQTPSHQVTQMGQEVILRCVPISNHLYFYWYRQILGQKVEFLVSFYNNEISEKSEIFDDQFSVERPDGSNFTLKIRSTKLEDSAMYFCASNREFYGYTFGSGTRLTVV.

The genes are TRBV18 and TRBJ1-1, with 7 bases fitting TRBD1. The CDR3 has 15 amino acids. With 3 bases clipped from V and 1 base from J, the junction kept 5 bases outside the gene matches. Germline CDR1 is KGHSH and CDR2 is LQKENI. The CDR3 spells CASSPSKGANTEAFF. The CDR3 nucleotides are TGTGCCAGCTCACCGAGTAAGGGGGCGAACACTGAAGCTTTCTTT.

The genes are TRBV6-6 and TRBJ1-2; 8 bases agree with TRBD1. V lost 2 bases and J lost 6; bases outside the gene matches: 8. The CDR3 has 15 residues. Germline CDR1 and CDR2: MNHNY and SVGAGI (reference sequence). CDR3 protein: CASSYGDRNTNGYTF. CDR3 DNA: TGTGCCAGCAGTTACGGGGACAGGAATACGAATGGCTACACCTTC.

The chain recombines TRBV10-2 with TRBJ2-2, with a weak D call TRBD2 (5 bases). This CDR3 is 14 amino acids long. Looked up from germline, CDR1 is WSHSY and CDR2 is SAAADI. The ends were cut back, 6 bases at V and 0 bases at J, with 8 bases in the middle. The CDR3 DNA reads TGCGCCAGCAGATGGGGAGCGAACACCGGGGAGCTGTTTTTT. Protein product: CASRWGANTGELFF.

This chain links TRBV18 with TRBJ1-1, with D possibly being TRBD1 (5 bases). Trimming removed 3 bases from V and 0 bases from J, with 11 bases in between. Germline CDR1 and CDR2: KGHSH and LQKENI. The CDR3 totals 15 residues. CDR3 loop: CASSPTGLLNTEAFF. DNA of the CDR3: TGTGCCAGCTCACCTACGGGACTCCTGAACACTGAAGCTTTCTTT.